This T cell receptor beta chain is from a study of vaccination and CD4 T cells after COVID-19. The V gene's germline CDR1 is SGHVS and CDR2 FNYEAQ. V was clipped by 6 bases and J by 7 bases, with 13 bases between them. The CDR3 sequence is 13 residues long. In its sample, this clonotype ranks as medium-sized (0.01 to 0.1%). The antigen is not known. The Oncomine TCR Beta short-read assay was applied to DNA of cultured CD4+ T cells. A single record per CDR3 protein comes from TCRdb applying MiXCR to the PCR reads. The sample consists of approximately 11,000 distinct CDR3 sequences, about 28% of them appearing once. Specified treatment: 10-day PBMC culture with coronavirus spike peptide pools or control peptides (ViraFEST assay). Peptide pools at 9.5 to 10 ug/ml and IL-2 at 8 to 10 IU/ml were added to cultures of two million PBMCs per well.

The V and J genes are TRBV7-6 and TRBJ2-1, with a possible D match to TRBD1 (6 bases). The sample consisted of cultured CD4+ T cells from blood. The sequence derives from a human donor with COVID-19. The CDR3 is CASSLQGRNEQFF. The CDR3 DNA reads as TGTGCCAGCAGTCTACAGGGTAGGAATGAGCAGTTCTTC.